The clone carrying this TCR beta chain appeared a few times. These data belong to a study of Tregs in tolerant kidney transplant recipients. V was trimmed by 4 bases and J by 7 bases, leaving 11 bases between them. Germline loops: CDR1 SGHTA, CDR2 FQGNSA. This CDR3 is built from 13 residues. Clones were sequenced by immunoSEQ multiplex PCR, and TCRdb holds only the in-frame ones, with some missing. The sample comprises over 50,000 clones, about 83% of which are singletons, and 4% to 6.5% rests with the top ten. Sequencing was performed on CD4+ T cells from blood. The chain joins TRBV7-2 to TRBJ1-5; D uncertain. This clonotype was sampled from a human donor in good health. The CDR3: CASSSLGYQPQHF. Here the CDR3 DNA reads TGTGCCAGCAGCTCATTAGGATACCAGCCCCAGCATTTT.